These T cell receptor beta chains were read from a single sample in a study of cytomegalovirus exposure and HLA in healthy donors. Data came from immunoSEQ multiplex PCR; TCRdb stores just in-frame clones and leaves some out. In the table there are approximately 20,000 clones, under 98% of which are singletons. Sequencing input: PBMCs. The receptors here all came from a man aged 30 to 39 in good health and CMV-seropositive. The CDR3 runs from the conserved cysteine through the conserved F or W. D genes are given only for firm matches. Clone size is stated in some rows and not others, as once, few, many or a class when expanded.

D gene,V gene,J gene,clone size,CDR3 DNA,CDR3 protein
TRBD1,TRBV6-1,TRBJ2-1,-,TGTGCCAGCAGTGTCCTAGGGGGCGCGTACGACAATGAGCAGTTCTTC,CASSVLGGAYDNEQFF
-,TRBV7-2,TRBJ1-5,-,TGTGCCAGCAGCCTAACAGGGCACTATAGCAATCAGCCCCAGCATTTT,CASSLTGHYSNQPQHF
-,TRBV4-2,TRBJ2-7,-,TGTGCCAGCAGCCAAGATGCGGGTCTAGCGCAAAGCTACGAGCAGTACTTC,CASSQDAGLAQSYEQYF
-,TRBV5-6,TRBJ2-1,once,TGTGCCAGCAGCTTGAAAAGGGGTATCGTAAATGAGCAGTTCTTC,CASSLKRGIVNEQFF
-,TRBV18,TRBJ2-5,-,TGTGCCAGCTCACCACCCGGCCTAGTCGGAGAGACCCAGTACTTC,CASSPPGLVGETQYF
-,TRBV6-5,TRBJ1-4,few,TGTGCCACCTCCGGGGTCCATGCAACTAATGAAAAACTGTTTTTT,CATSGVHATNEKLFF
-,TRBV19,TRBJ1-1,-,TGTGCCAGTAGTATAGTGGGCCCGAACACTGAAGCTTTCTTT,CASSIVGPNTEAFF
-,TRBV28,TRBJ1-1,-,TGTGCCAGCAGACGGCCGGCGGGGACTGAAGCTTTCTTT,CASRRPAGTEAFF
-,TRBV13,TRBJ2-7,-,TGTGCCAGCAGCCAAACAGGGCTCATAGGTGCGTACGAGCAGTACTTC,CASSQTGLIGAYEQYF
-,TRBV27,TRBJ1-1,-,TGTGCCAGCAGTGCAGGACAGTTTTTTAGGAACACTGAAGCTTTCTTT,CASSAGQFFRNTEAFF
-,TRBV4-2,TRBJ1-5,-,TGTGCCAGCAGCCAGGAAGTGGAGAACCAGCCCCAGCATTTT,CASSQEVENQPQHF
TRBD1,TRBV5-6,TRBJ1-2,-,TGTGCCAGCAGCTTAGGACAGGTGATGAGTGGCTACACCTTC,CASSLGQVMSGYTF
TRBD1,TRBV18,TRBJ1-1,-,TGTGCCAGCTCACCATTGGCAGGACAGGGGACGGAGAACACTGAAGCTTTCTTT,CASSPLAGQGTENTEAFF
TRBD2,TRBV11-1,TRBJ2-7,-,TGTGCCAGCAGCCGGATAGGGACTAGCACGGTCTACGAGCAGTACTTC,CASSRIGTSTVYEQYF
-,TRBV19,TRBJ1-1,once,TGTGCCAGTAGTATACCTCAGGTGATGAACACTGAAGCTTTCTTT,CASSIPQVMNTEAFF
-,TRBV9,TRBJ2-2,-,TGTGCCAGCAGCGTAGTAGGCGGGGAGTTGTTTTTT,CASSVVGGELFF
-,TRBV11-1,TRBJ2-7,-,TGTGCCAGCAGCTTAGGGCTGGGTTCTAGAGAGCAGTACTTC,CASSLGLGSREQYF
TRBD1,TRBV29-1,TRBJ1-1,once,TGCAGCGTTTGTCAGGGGGCAAATACTGAAGCTTTCTTT,CSVCQGANTEAFF
TRBD1,TRBV27,TRBJ1-2,-,TGTGCCAGCAGACGAACAGGGGGCGCTGGTGGCTACACCTTC,CASRRTGGAGGYTF
TRBD2,TRBV5-1,TRBJ2-5,once,TGCGCCAGCAGCTACGGGACTAGCGGAACCCCCCGGCTAACCCAGTACTTC,CASSYGTSGTPRLTQYF
TRBD1,TRBV27,TRBJ2-7,-,TGTGCCAGCAGTTTAACAGGGGGAGGCGAGCAGTACTTC,CASSLTGGGEQYF
TRBD1,TRBV5-1,TRBJ1-5,-,TGCGCCAGCATCCTGGGACAGGGTAGTAGTAGTCAGCCCCAGCATTTT,CASILGQGSSSQPQHF
TRBD1,TRBV19,TRBJ2-6,-,TGTGCCAGTAGTAGGGGGACAGGGAAAGGTGGGGCCAACGTCCTGACTTTC,CASSRGTGKGGANVLTF
TRBD1,TRBV28,TRBJ2-7,-,TGTGCCAGCAGTCAAAGGGGCAGGGGGCCTCTTCCCCGCTACGAGCAGTACTTC,CASSQRGRGPLPRYEQYF
-,TRBV13,TRBJ1-5,-,TGTGCCAGCAGCTTAGGTGTAGGGGAATCTCAGCCCCAGCATTTT,CASSLGVGESQPQHF
-,TRBV29-1,TRBJ1-1,few,TGCAGCGTTCTTATTAGTTGGACTGAAGCTTTCTTT,CSVLISWTEAFF
-,TRBV6-1,TRBJ1-2,-,TGTGCCACGGAAGAGGACAGCCAGAACTATGGCTACACCTTC,CATEEDSQNYGYTF
TRBD1,TRBV2,TRBJ2-7,-,TGTGCCAGCAGCCCTATCCGGGACAGGGGGCTCTACGAGCAGTACTTC,CASSPIRDRGLYEQYF
-,TRBV6-6,TRBJ1-2,once,TGTGCCAGCAGTTACATCGGGGGAAGCTTGTCAGGCTACACCTTC,CASSYIGGSLSGYTF
-,TRBV7-6,TRBJ2-5,-,TGTGCCAGCAGCTCCCGGGTACGAGAGACCCAGTACTTC,CASSSRVRETQYF
TRBD2,TRBV27,TRBJ2-2,-,TGTGCCAGCAGTTTAATGGGACTAGCGGGAGATCACGGGGAGCTGTTTTTT,CASSLMGLAGDHGELFF
-,TRBV15,TRBJ1-3,-,TGTGCCACCAGCAGGCAGGGATCTGGAAACACCATATATTTT,CATSRQGSGNTIYF
TRBD2,TRBV13,TRBJ2-5,-,TGTGCCAGCAGCTTTGGGGTCGGGAGGGAGACCCAGTACTTC,CASSFGVGRETQYF
TRBD2,TRBV29-1,TRBJ2-1,once,TGCAGCGCTCTAGCGGGAGGGACCTACAATGAGCAGTTCTTC,CSALAGGTYNEQFF
TRBD1,TRBV5-1,TRBJ2-7,-,TGCGCCAGCAGCTTCAAGGGACAGTCATACGAGCAGTACTTC,CASSFKGQSYEQYF
TRBD1,TRBV11-2,TRBJ2-7,-,TGTGCCAGCAGATCTATCTCCGGGACAGTATACGAGCAGTACTTC,CASRSISGTVYEQYF
-,TRBV28,TRBJ2-3,-,TGTGCCAGCAGTTTCCTTGCCTCGACAGGACTCAGCACAGATACGCAGTATTTT,CASSFLASTGLSTDTQYF
-,TRBV7-3,TRBJ2-7,once,TGTGCCAGCAGCCAAGACCGCGGCAGCTCCTACGAGCAGTACTTC,CASSQDRGSSYEQYF
TRBD1,TRBV28,TRBJ1-5,-,TGTGCCAGCCATCCCCGGGACAGGGCCGGTCAGCCCCAGCATTTT,CASHPRDRAGQPQHF
TRBD2,TRBV6-1,TRBJ2-1,-,TGTGCCAGCATCCCGGGGGGGCCGTACAATGAGCAGTTCTTC,CASIPGGPYNEQFF
TRBD2,TRBV28,TRBJ2-5,-,TGTGCCAGCAGTCAGCGGGACTCAGTAAGGGAGACCCAGTACTTC,CASSQRDSVRETQYF
-,TRBV27,TRBJ2-4,-,TGTGCCAGCAGTTTCCTAGGACAGAAAAACATTCAGTACTTC,CASSFLGQKNIQYF